This TCR beta chain is drawn from a study of read filtering for tumor transcriptome and immune sequencing. About the research overall: TCR-mapped reads were about 4.05 to 11 million with IR-seq versus roughly 85 to 1,400 with RNA-seq. Study outcomes and limitations: In IR-seq, single-read clonotypes were roughly 82% of clonotypes but around 3.2% of reads. RNA-seq captured clonotypes less deeply and reliably than IR-seq. Correlation between methods rose after single-read clonotypes were removed.

The CDR3 covers 15 residues. The junction had 4 bases not matched to a gene; V was cut back by 6 bases and J by 2 bases. Looked up from germline, CDR1 is SGHTA and CDR2 is FQGNSA. From around 440 ng of RNA, a library with molecular barcoded alpha/delta and beta/gamma adaptors was made. MiXCR was run by TCRdb on the reads, yielding one entry per CDR3 protein. This sample yields fewer than 25,000 distinct CDR3 sequences, of which around a fifth are seen a single time; 40% to 55% belongs to the top ten. In this sample, this clonotype turned up many times. The antigen remains undetermined. The sequence came from a donor at least 40 years old with multiple myeloma. The sample comprised a population of CD138-negative cells sorted from bone marrow. The rearrangement links TRBV7-2 to TRBJ1-5; the match to TRBD1 covers 10 bases. The CDR3 DNA sequence: TGTGCCAGCAGAAAGGACAGGGGGGGCAATCAGCCCCAGCATTTT. Its translation is CASRKDRGGNQPQHF.